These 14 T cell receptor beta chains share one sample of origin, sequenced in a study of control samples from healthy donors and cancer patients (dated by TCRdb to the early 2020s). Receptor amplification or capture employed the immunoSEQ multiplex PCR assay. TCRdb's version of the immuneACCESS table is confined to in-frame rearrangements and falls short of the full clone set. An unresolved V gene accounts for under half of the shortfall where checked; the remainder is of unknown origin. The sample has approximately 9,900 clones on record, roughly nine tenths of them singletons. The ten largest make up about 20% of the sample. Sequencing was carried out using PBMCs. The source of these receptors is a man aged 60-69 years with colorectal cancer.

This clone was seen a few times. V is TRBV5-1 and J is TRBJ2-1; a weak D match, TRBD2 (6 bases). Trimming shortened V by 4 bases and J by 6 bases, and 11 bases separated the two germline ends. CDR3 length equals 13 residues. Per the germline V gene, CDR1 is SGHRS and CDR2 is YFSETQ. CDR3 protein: CASSPGLTNEQFF. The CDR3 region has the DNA TGCGCCAGCAGCCCGGGACTGACCAATGAGCAGTTCTTC.

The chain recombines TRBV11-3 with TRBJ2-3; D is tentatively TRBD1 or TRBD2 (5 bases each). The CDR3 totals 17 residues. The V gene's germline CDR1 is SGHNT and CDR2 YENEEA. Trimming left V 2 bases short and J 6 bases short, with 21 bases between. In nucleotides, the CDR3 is TGTGCCAGCAGCTTAAGCCCCGGGACGGACGCCCGGGATACGCAGTATTTT. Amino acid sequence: CASSLSPGTDARDTQYF.

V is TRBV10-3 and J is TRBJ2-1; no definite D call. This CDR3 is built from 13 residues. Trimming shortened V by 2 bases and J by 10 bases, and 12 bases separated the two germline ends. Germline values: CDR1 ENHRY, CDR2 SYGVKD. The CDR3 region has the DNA TGTGCCATCAGTGAGCCCAGTACCGCAGAGCAGTTCTTC. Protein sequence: CAISEPSTAEQFF.

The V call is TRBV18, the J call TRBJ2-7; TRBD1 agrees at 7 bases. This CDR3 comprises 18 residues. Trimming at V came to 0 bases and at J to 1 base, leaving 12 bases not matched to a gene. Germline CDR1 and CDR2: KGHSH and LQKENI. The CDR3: CASSPPLTGPTTSYEQYF. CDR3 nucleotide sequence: TGTGCCAGCTCACCACCGTTGACAGGGCCGACCACTTCCTACGAGCAGTACTTC.

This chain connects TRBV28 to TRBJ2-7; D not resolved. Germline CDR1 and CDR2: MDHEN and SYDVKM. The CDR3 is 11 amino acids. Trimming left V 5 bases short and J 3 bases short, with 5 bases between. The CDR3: CASSQFYEQYF. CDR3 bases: TGTGCCAGCAGTCAATTCTACGAGCAGTACTTC.

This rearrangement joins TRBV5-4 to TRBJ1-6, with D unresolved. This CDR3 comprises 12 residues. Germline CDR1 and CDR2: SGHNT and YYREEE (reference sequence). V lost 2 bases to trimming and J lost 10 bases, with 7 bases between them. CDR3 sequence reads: CASSLQNSPLHF. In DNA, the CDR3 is TGTGCCAGCAGCTTACAAAACTCACCCCTCCACTTT.

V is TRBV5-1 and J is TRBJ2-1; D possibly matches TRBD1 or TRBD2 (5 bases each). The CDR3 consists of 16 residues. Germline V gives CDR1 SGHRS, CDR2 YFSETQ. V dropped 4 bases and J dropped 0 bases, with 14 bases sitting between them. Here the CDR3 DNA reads TGCGCCAGCAGCCCGACCGGGACCAACTCCTACAATGAGCAGTTCTTC. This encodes CASSPTGTNSYNEQFF.

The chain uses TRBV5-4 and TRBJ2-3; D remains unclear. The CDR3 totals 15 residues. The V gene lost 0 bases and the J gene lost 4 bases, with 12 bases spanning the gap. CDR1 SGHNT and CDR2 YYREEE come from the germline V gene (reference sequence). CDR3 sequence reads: CASSLGSHQSDTQYF. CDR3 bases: TGTGCCAGCAGCTTGGGGAGTCACCAATCAGATACGCAGTATTTT.

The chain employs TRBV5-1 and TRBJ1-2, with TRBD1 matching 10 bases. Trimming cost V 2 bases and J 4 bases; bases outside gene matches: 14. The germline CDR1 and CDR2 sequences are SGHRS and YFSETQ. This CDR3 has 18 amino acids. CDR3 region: CASSFKRTGGPAGYGYTF. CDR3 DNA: TGCGCCAGCAGCTTTAAGCGGACAGGGGGACCGGCTGGCTATGGCTACACCTTC.

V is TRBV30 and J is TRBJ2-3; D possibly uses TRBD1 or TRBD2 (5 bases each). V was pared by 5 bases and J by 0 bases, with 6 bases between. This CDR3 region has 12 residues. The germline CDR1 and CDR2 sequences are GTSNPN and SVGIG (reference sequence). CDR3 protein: CAWGDSTDTQYF. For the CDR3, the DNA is TGTGCCTGGGGGGACAGCACAGATACGCAGTATTTT.

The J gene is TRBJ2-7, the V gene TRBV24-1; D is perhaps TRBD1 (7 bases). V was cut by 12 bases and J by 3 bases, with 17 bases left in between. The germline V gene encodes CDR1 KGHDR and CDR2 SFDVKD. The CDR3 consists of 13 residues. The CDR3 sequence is CAAGGQNIYEQYF. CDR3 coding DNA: TGTGCCGCCGGGGGACAGAATATCTACGAGCAGTACTTC.

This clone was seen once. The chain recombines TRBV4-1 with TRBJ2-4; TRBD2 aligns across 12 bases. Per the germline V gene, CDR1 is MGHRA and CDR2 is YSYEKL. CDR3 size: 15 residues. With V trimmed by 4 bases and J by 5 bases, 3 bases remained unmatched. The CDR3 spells CASSPGLAGQNIQYF. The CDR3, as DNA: TGCGCCAGCAGCCCAGGACTAGCGGGGCAAAACATTCAGTACTTC.

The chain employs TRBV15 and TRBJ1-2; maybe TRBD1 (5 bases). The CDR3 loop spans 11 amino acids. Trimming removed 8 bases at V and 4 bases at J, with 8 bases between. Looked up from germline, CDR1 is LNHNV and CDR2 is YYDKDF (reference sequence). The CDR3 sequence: CATGGGYGYTF. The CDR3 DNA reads TGTGCCACCGGGGGGGGCTATGGCTACACCTTC.

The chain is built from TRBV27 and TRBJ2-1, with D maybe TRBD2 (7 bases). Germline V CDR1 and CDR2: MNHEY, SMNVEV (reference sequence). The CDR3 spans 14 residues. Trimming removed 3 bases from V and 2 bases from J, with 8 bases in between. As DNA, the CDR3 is TGTGCCAGCAGTTTCGGGGGGCCCTACAATGAGCAGTTCTTC. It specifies CASSFGGPYNEQFF.